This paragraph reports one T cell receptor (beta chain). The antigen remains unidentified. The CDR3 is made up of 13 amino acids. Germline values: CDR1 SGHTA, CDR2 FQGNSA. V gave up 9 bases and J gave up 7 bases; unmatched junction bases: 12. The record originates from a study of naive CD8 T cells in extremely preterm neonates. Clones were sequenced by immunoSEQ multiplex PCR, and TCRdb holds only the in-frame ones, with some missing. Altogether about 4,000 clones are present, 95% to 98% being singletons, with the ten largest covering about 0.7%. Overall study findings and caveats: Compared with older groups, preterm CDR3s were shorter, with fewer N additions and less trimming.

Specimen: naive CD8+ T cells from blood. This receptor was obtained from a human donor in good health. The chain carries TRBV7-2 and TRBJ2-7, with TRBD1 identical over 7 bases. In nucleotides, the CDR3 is TGTGCCAGTGCTGCGGACAGGAGGTATGAGCAGTACTTC. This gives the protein CASAADRRYEQYF.